The next 30 T cell receptor beta chains were all read from a single sample in a study of cytomegalovirus exposure and HLA in healthy donors. This PCR relied on a set of 60 Vbeta primers and 13 Jbeta primers. Libraries were prepared by immunoSEQ multiplex PCR; TCRdb keeps only in-frame clonotypes and omits some of them. Of about 130,000 clones listed, around 78% are singletons. Sequencing was performed on PBMCs. All receptors come from a woman aged 45-65 years in good health and CMV-seronegative.

This clone was detected only a few times. This sequence joins TRBV11-3 and TRBJ1-1; 7 bases match TRBD1. V shed 2 bases, J shed 2 bases, and the junction held 5 bases outside the gene matches. CDR3 length: 15 residues. Germline assignment: CDR1 SGHNT and CDR2 YENEEA. The CDR3 here is CASSLLGTANTEAFF. The CDR3, as DNA: TGTGCCAGCAGCTTACTCGGGACAGCAAACACTGAAGCTTTCTTT.

The CDR3 spells CASSQEEPGGTDTQYF. The CDR3, as DNA: TGCGCCAGCAGCCAAGAGGAACCAGGGGGTACAGATACGCAGTATTTT. The chain employs TRBV4-3 and TRBJ2-3, with 7 positions matching TRBD1. The CDR3 runs 16 residues. Germline values: CDR1 LGHNA, CDR2 YSLEER. Trimming at V came to 0 bases and at J to 3 bases, leaving 6 bases not matched to a gene.

The rearrangement links TRBV18 to TRBJ2-7; 10 bases match TRBD1. The length of the CDR3 is 15 residues. With V trimmed by 1 base and J by 5 bases, 5 bases remained unmatched. Germline V gives CDR1 KGHSH, CDR2 LQKENI. The CDR3 DNA reads as TGTGCCAGCTCACCACGGGGGACAGGGGTCCACGAGCAGTACTTC. Residues: CASSPRGTGVHEQYF.

J is TRBJ1-2 and V is TRBV6-5; D might be TRBD1 (5 bases). Germline CDR1 reads MNHEY; CDR2 reads SVGAGI. V lost 6 bases to trimming and J lost 1 base, with 15 bases between them. The CDR3 length is 15 residues. As DNA, the CDR3 is TGTGCCAGCAGGCCACCCAGGGTTGTTAACTATGGCTACACCTTC. Translating it yields CASRPPRVVNYGYTF.

This chain links TRBV19 with TRBJ1-5; no firm D call. The germline V and J ends were trimmed by 5 bases and 9 bases, with 11 bases remaining between them. CDR1 is LNHDA and CDR2 is SQIVND in the germline V gene (reference sequence). The CDR3 consists of 12 residues. CDR3 sequence: CASSLEGAPQHF. The CDR3 nucleotides are TGTGCCAGTAGTCTCGAAGGAGCGCCCCAGCATTTT.

This chain connects TRBV9 to TRBJ1-1; no reliable D call. There are 15 residues in the CDR3. CDR1 is SGDLS, CDR2 YYNGEE, per germline. Trimming pared 1 base from V and 1 base from J, leaving 11 bases between. As DNA, the CDR3 is TGTGCCAGCAGCGTAAGTGAACAGCCGAACACTGAAGCTTTCTTT. This sequence encodes CASSVSEQPNTEAFF.

This clone has only a few counts. J is TRBJ1-4 and V is TRBV28, with a possible D match to TRBD1 (6 bases). The CDR3 has 15 amino acids. The V and J ends lost 6 bases and 5 bases respectively, with 16 bases between them. In germline, CDR1 is MDHEN, CDR2 SYDVKM. CDR3 coding DNA: TGTGCCAGCAGGGCCGCCAGGGGAGGGAATGAAAAACTGTTTTTT. Its protein product is CASRAARGGNEKLFF.

V gene TRBV15 combines with J gene TRBJ1-3; 9 bases are a match to TRBD1. The V segment lost 1 base and the J segment 1 base; nucleotides outside the gene matches: 8. Per germline, CDR1 LNHNV and CDR2 YYDKDF (reference sequence). CDR3 size: 18 residues. CDR3 in amino acids: CATSRGGTGTISGNTIYF. The CDR3 region has the DNA TGTGCCACCAGCAGAGGCGGGACAGGGACTATTTCTGGAAACACCATATATTTT.

V usage is TRBV7-3 and J usage is TRBJ2-3, with TRBD2 matching 10 bases. Germline V gene sequence: CDR1 SGHTA, CDR2 FQGTGA. The CDR3 runs to 15 residues. With 8 bases clipped from V and 3 bases from J, the junction kept 8 bases outside the gene matches. In DNA form, the CDR3 reads TGTGCCAGCGGAATTCTAGCGGGAGTTACAGATACGCAGTATTTT. Translation: CASGILAGVTDTQYF.

This rearrangement joins TRBV6-1 to TRBJ2-1; 9 bases agree with TRBD2. The V and J ends lost 4 bases and 9 bases, in that order; junction bases with no gene match: 13. CDR1 and CDR2 (germline): MNHNS, SASEGT. The CDR3 consists of 16 residues. The CDR3 loop reads CASSVLSAGGQGEQFF. The CDR3 nucleotides are TGTGCCAGCAGTGTTCTTTCAGCGGGAGGTCAGGGTGAGCAGTTCTTC.

The chain has TRBV9 and TRBJ2-7; possibly TRBD2 for D (6 bases). Trimming removed 4 bases from V and 4 bases from J, with 18 bases in between. The germline gives CDR1 SGDLS, CDR2 YYNGEE. The length of the CDR3 is 15 residues. CDR3 nucleotides: TGTGCCAGCAGCAGCGTAGGCGGCCGGGGGTACGAGCAGTACGTC. Its protein product is CASSSVGGRGYEQYV.

This chain connects TRBV29-1 to TRBJ2-7, with D unclear. The CDR3 has 11 amino acids. V was trimmed by 5 bases and J by 3 bases, leaving 8 bases between them. Germline V gene sequence: CDR1 SQVTM, CDR2 ANQGSEA. The CDR3 region has the DNA TGCAGCGTTTCTCAGAACTACGAGCAGTACTTC. Amino acids: CSVSQNYEQYF.

The chain has TRBV30 and TRBJ1-4; D is perhaps TRBD1 (6 bases). This CDR3 is built from 14 residues. Trimming left V 2 bases short and J 2 bases short, with 9 bases between. Germline CDR1 GTSNPN, CDR2 SVGIG (reference sequence). Written as DNA, the CDR3 is TGTGCCTGGAGTATTCAGGGGACTAATGAAAAACTGTTTTTT. It yields the protein CAWSIQGTNEKLFF.

J is TRBJ2-1 and V is TRBV6-5; 8 bases are shared with TRBD2. V trimming: 6 bases; J trimming: 5 bases; junction bases outside the gene matches: 9. CDR1 is MNHEY, CDR2 SVGAGI, per germline. The CDR3 has 15 residues. The CDR3 loop is CASSRPGLVHNEQFF. DNA for the CDR3: TGTGCCAGCAGCCGGCCGGGACTAGTCCACAATGAGCAGTTCTTC.

V and J are TRBV28 and TRBJ2-1; 12 nucleotides align to TRBD2. The CDR3 has 16 residues. Germline CDR1 is MDHEN and CDR2 is SYDVKM. J lost 3 bases, V lost 8 bases, and 8 bases had no gene match. For the CDR3, the DNA is TGTGCCAGCCAGTATGGACTAGCGGGACTCTACAATGAGCAGTTCTTC. As protein: CASQYGLAGLYNEQFF.

This chain connects TRBV6-5 to TRBJ2-1, with D maybe TRBD2 (7 bases). The germline V gene encodes CDR1 MNHEY and CDR2 SVGAGI. V shed 7 bases and J shed 3 bases, with 13 bases lying between them. The CDR3 is 14 amino acids. CDR3 residues: CASNGGADYNEQFF. CDR3 in DNA: TGTGCCAGCAATGGGGGGGCGGACTACAATGAGCAGTTCTTC.

The V gene is TRBV4-1, the J gene TRBJ2-4; 11 bases align to TRBD2. The junction had 5 bases not matched to a gene; V was cut back by 4 bases and J by 0 bases. The CDR3 has 17 residues. Per the germline V gene, CDR1 is MGHRA and CDR2 is YSYEKL. This CDR3 is CASSPGLAELAKNIQYF. In nucleotides, the CDR3 is TGCGCCAGCAGCCCGGGACTAGCGGAGCTAGCCAAAAACATTCAGTACTTC.

The sample holds a few counts of this clone. V gene TRBV18 combines with J gene TRBJ1-1; D is ambiguous. Trimming stripped 5 bases from V and 3 bases from J, with 4 bases between. Germline V gene data show CDR1 as KGHSH and CDR2 as LQKENI. This CDR3 comprises 11 residues. CDR3 amino acids: CASSSDTEAFF. In DNA form, the CDR3 reads TGTGCCAGCTCATCGGACACTGAAGCTTTCTTT.

The chain carries TRBV28 and TRBJ1-5; 9 bases line up with TRBD1. The CDR3 is 15 amino acids. Germline V gene sequence: CDR1 MDHEN, CDR2 SYDVKM. With V trimmed by 5 bases and J by 3 bases, 5 bases remained unmatched. CDR3 nucleotide sequence: TGTGCCAGCAGTCCCAACAGGGGGCCCAATCAGCCCCAGCATTTT. Its translation is CASSPNRGPNQPQHF. Full variable domain (outside the CDR3, taken from reference TRBV28 and TRBJ1-5): DVKVTQSSRYLVKRTGEKVFLECVQDMDHENMFWYRQDPGLGLRLIYFSYDVKMKEKGDIPEGYSVSREKKERFSLILESASTNQTSMYLCASSPNRGPNQPQHFGDGTRLSIL.

This clone has a handful of counts. V gene TRBV6-1 combines with J gene TRBJ2-3; TRBD1 might be the D (5 bases). Germline lookup yields CDR1 MNHNS and CDR2 SASEGT. The CDR3 extends over 14 amino acids. Deletions cut 4 bases from V and 2 bases from J, with 10 bases between. CDR3 DNA sequence: TGTGCCAGCAGTGCCCAGGGTTTCACAGATACGCAGTATTTT. Amino acids: CASSAQGFTDTQYF.

The rearrangement uses TRBV27 and TRBJ2-5; D is perhaps TRBD2 (5 bases). The CDR3 runs 13 residues. V lost 2 bases and J 5 bases, leaving 9 bases between the germline ends. Germline-derived CDR1 and CDR2 are MNHEY and SMNVEV (reference sequence). The CDR3 coding sequence is TGTGCCAGCAGTTTACGTGGCGGGGAGACCCAGTACTTC. This translates into CASSLRGGETQYF.

The gene calls are TRBV7-9 and TRBJ1-5; the D gene is possibly TRBD1 (5 bases). Germline V CDR1 and CDR2: SEHNR, FQNEAQ (reference sequence). V lost 6 bases and J lost 3, with 12 bases in between. The CDR3 totals 14 residues. CDR3 sequence reads: CASSSTAPNQPQHF. CDR3 coding DNA: TGTGCCAGCAGTTCGACAGCGCCCAATCAGCCCCAGCATTTT.

This chain links TRBV30 with TRBJ2-5; the D gene is possibly TRBD1 (5 bases). The V gene's germline CDR1 is GTSNPN and CDR2 SVGIG (reference sequence). This CDR3 is 14 amino acids long. V lost 0 bases and J lost 10, with 18 bases in between. Written as DNA, the CDR3 is TGTGCCTGGAGTGTACGTGGTCGTAGGGGTGTCCAGTACTTC. It codes for CAWSVRGRRGVQYF.

The V call is TRBV28, the J call TRBJ1-1; weak D call: TRBD1 (5 bases). V was trimmed by 7 bases and J by 1 base, leaving 10 bases between them. CDR1 and CDR2 (germline): MDHEN, SYDVKM. The CDR3 has 13 residues. The CDR3 region is CASTRQQNTEAFF. CDR3 DNA: TGTGCCAGCACACGACAGCAGAACACTGAAGCTTTCTTT.

This clone showed up just a few times. J is TRBJ2-2 and V is TRBV4-3, with a weak D call TRBD2 (5 bases). The germline gives CDR1 LGHNA, CDR2 YSLEER. With 1 base removed from V and 5 bases from J, the gap between germline ends came to 11 bases. This CDR3 is built from 15 residues. CDR3 nucleotide sequence: TGCGCCAGCAGCCAAGGCCGGGGTGGTACCGGGGAGCTGTTTTTT. As protein: CASSQGRGGTGELFF.

The V gene is TRBV18, the J gene TRBJ2-3, with D possibly being TRBD2 (5 bases). This CDR3 spans 15 amino acids. Trimming took off 0 bases at V and 7 bases at J, with 14 bases between the two ends. CDR1 and CDR2 (germline): KGHSH, LQKENI. CDR3 DNA: TGTGCCAGCTCACCACCGGAGGATAGCGTAAATACGCAGTATTTT. This codes for CASSPPEDSVNTQYF.

CDR3 protein: CASSVRSGGGNEQFF. The CDR3 DNA reads TGTGCCAGCAGCGTCCGGAGCGGGGGGGGCAATGAGCAGTTCTTC. The chain uses TRBV9 and TRBJ2-1; 10 bases agree with TRBD2. CDR3 length equals 15 residues. Germline trimming cut 2 bases from V and 6 bases from J; bases unmatched to any gene: 5. Per the germline V gene, CDR1 is SGDLS and CDR2 is YYNGEE.

The chain carries TRBV6-6 and TRBJ2-2; D might be TRBD1 (6 bases). Germline V gene data show CDR1 as MNHNY and CDR2 as SVGAGI (reference sequence). V was cut by 2 bases and J by 8 bases, with 15 bases left in between. This CDR3 spans 15 amino acids. CDR3 sequence (DNA): TGTGCCAGCAGTTACGACAGGCCAGGCCCTGGGGAGCTGTTTTTT. Its protein is CASSYDRPGPGELFF.

J is TRBJ1-2 and V is TRBV6-5; 9 bases match TRBD1. CDR3 length equals 14 residues. Per the germline V gene, CDR1 is MNHEY and CDR2 is SVGAGI. The V and J ends lost 5 bases and 7 bases, in that order; junction bases with no gene match: 8. CDR3 nucleotide sequence: TGTGCCAGCAGTGACTACAGGGGGCAGCGTGGCTACACCTTC. Its translation is CASSDYRGQRGYTF.

V usage is TRBV7-8 and J usage is TRBJ2-5; D is perhaps TRBD1 (5 bases). The length of the CDR3 is 14 residues. In germline, CDR1 is SGHVS, CDR2 FQNEAQ. The V and J ends lost 4 bases and 5 bases respectively, with 14 bases between them. CDR3 in amino acids: CASSYSSGLETQYF. The CDR3 DNA follows: TGTGCCAGCAGCTACTCCTCAGGGTTGGAGACCCAGTACTTC.